This is a list of T cell receptor beta chains from one sample in a study of shared clonotypes between healthy human individuals. Repertoires were generated with immunoSEQ multiplex PCR, while TCRdb's copy carries only in-frame clones and drops some. The data contain about half a million clones, more than 75% of them singletons. Input material: PBMCs. These receptors were obtained from a woman in her thirties or forties in good health. Some clones in this sample may be carry-over from other donors' samples. Each CDR3 is given with its conserved first and last residue. Each record gives: CDR3 protein, V gene.

cdr3_aa: CASKQLGYGYTF
v_call: TRBV6-5

cdr3_aa: CASSNWAKQDLGGYTF
v_call: TRBV21-1

cdr3_aa: CASSVGAEKTQYF
v_call: TRBV9

cdr3_aa: CASSIRTGGTTEAFF
v_call: TRBV19

cdr3_aa: CASKWGSGLNGEQFF
v_call: TRBV19

cdr3_aa: CASSNWGPGYGYTF
v_call: TRBV19

cdr3_aa: CAWSVGAGVGEQYF
v_call: TRBV30

cdr3_aa: CASSLGTGDYGYTF
v_call: TRBV5-1

cdr3_aa: CASRPSLRDRDGYTF
v_call: TRBV6-6

cdr3_aa: CAIDSSGNTIYF
v_call: TRBV21-1

cdr3_aa: CAIRAGANQPQHF
v_call: TRBV10-3

cdr3_aa: CAISEYSYYGYTF
v_call: TRBV10-3

cdr3_aa: CASSLGAEQYF
v_call: TRBV7-6

cdr3_aa: CASSFVAGNEQFF
v_call: TRBV7-8

cdr3_aa: CASSATATGGTGELFF
v_call: TRBV18

cdr3_aa: CASSLKLAGDEQYF
v_call: TRBV5-1

cdr3_aa: CASTARLAGGQDTQYF
v_call: TRBV5-4

cdr3_aa: CASSVRGGGRINTQYF
v_call: TRBV9

cdr3_aa: CASSRGLAGEDEQFF
v_call: TRBV11-2

cdr3_aa: CASTGPLSGNTIYF
v_call: TRBV19

cdr3_aa: CASSGQGSMYGYTF
v_call: TRBV2

cdr3_aa: CASGSSSASTDTQYF
v_call: TRBV5-1

cdr3_aa: CASSSPQGGSYNEQFF
v_call: TRBV7-9

cdr3_aa: CASSLQTGYLTGGYTF
v_call: TRBV19

cdr3_aa: CASRIAVSTDTQYF
v_call: TRBV7-9

cdr3_aa: CASSTRQGNTGELFF
v_call: TRBV11-3

cdr3_aa: CASSYGQSYEQYF
v_call: TRBV6-6

cdr3_aa: CSALAWGPQHF
v_call: TRBV20-1

cdr3_aa: CASRGGAEGANVLTF
v_call: TRBV6-1

cdr3_aa: CASSLWGGFATNEKLFF
v_call: TRBV28

cdr3_aa: CASSLSLGQILYEQYF
v_call: TRBV27

cdr3_aa: CASSLGWQGGTYEQYF
v_call: TRBV11-1

cdr3_aa: CASRLTVNQPQHF
v_call: TRBV6-1

cdr3_aa: CASSSGDTQYF
v_call: TRBV6-5

cdr3_aa: CASSLGRNSYNEQFF
v_call: TRBV7-3

cdr3_aa: CASSEDRDTEAFF
v_call: TRBV2

cdr3_aa: CASSSWAGSTYNEQFF
v_call: TRBV6-6

cdr3_aa: CASIGAGASYEQYF
v_call: TRBV6-1

cdr3_aa: CASSSGRAPLYEQYF
v_call: TRBV7-9

cdr3_aa: CASSQDQWDSGPQHF
v_call: TRBV4-1

cdr3_aa: CASNPQRRGSTDTQYF
v_call: TRBV27

cdr3_aa: CASSFKSWGRDRDSDTQYF
v_call: TRBV5-8

cdr3_aa: CATPGTGVSMNTEAFF
v_call: TRBV7-9

cdr3_aa: CASSIGTGGYEQYF
v_call: TRBV6-6

cdr3_aa: CASNRLAGNNEQFF
v_call: TRBV19

cdr3_aa: CASSTTKGATDTQYF
v_call: TRBV5-1